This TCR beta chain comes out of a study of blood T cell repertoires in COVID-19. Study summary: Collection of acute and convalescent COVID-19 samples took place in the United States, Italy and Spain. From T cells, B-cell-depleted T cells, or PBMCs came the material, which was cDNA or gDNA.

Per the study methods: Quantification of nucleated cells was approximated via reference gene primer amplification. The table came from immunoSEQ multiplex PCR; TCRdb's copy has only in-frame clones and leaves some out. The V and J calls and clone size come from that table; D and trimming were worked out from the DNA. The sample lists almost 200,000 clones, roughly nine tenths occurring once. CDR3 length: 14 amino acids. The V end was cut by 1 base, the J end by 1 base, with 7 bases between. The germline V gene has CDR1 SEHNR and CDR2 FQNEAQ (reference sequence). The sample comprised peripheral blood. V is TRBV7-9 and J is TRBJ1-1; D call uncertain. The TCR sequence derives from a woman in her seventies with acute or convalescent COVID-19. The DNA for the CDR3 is TGTGCCAGCAGCTTAGAACGGTCGAACACTGAAGCTTTCTTT. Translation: CASSLERSNTEAFF.